The subject of this entry is one TCR beta chain. Its target is unknown. This sample was included in a study of cytomegalovirus exposure and HLA in healthy donors. Study-wide results and limits: Specificity for CMV antigens was confirmed in vitro for a few of the CMV-associated chains. Rates of TCR association differed by HLA locus in a later analysis, with DRB1 highest and HLA-C lowest.

CDR3 length: 18 residues. Trimming took 0 bases from V and 0 from J, leaving 15 bases between them. Germline V gene sequence: CDR1 SGHVS, CDR2 FQNEAQ. Nominal health characterized the donors when sampled, though unrecorded immune exposures were likely. Vbeta (60) and Jbeta (13) primers were used in the PCR. In the study's own analysis: Some 80 million unique TCR beta chains, roughly 11 million shared, were counted in a later analysis. Some clones are missing from TCRdb's copy, which holds only in-frame ones; the method was immunoSEQ multiplex PCR. V and J calls and clone size are those listed in that table; D and trimming were worked out from the DNA. The sample shows around 170,000 clones, over 60% of them seen only once.

The sample taken for sequencing was PBMCs. This TCR came from a girl aged 5 to 17 in good health and CMV-seronegative. This chain connects TRBV7-8 to TRBJ2-4, with D unresolved. This CDR3 is CASSLALDSVPAKNIQYF. CDR3 bases: TGTGCCAGCAGCTTAGCGCTTGATTCGGTACCAGCCAAAAACATTCAGTACTTC.